This entry lists 31 T cell receptor beta chains sequenced from one sample in a study of T cell responses to AZD1222 COVID-19 vaccine. Only in-frame clones appear in the TCRdb table, and some are missing; sequencing was by immunoSEQ multiplex PCR. This sample has 95,000 to 100,000 clones, with 70% to 90% found just once. The material sequenced was peripheral blood, taken 28 days after the second AZD1222 dose. The source is an adult who received the AZD1222 COVID-19 vaccine.

The chain combines TRBV12-3 or TRBV12-4 with TRBJ1-2; D uncertain. This CDR3 is 12 amino acids long. The germline V and J ends were trimmed by 5 bases and 6 bases, with 10 bases remaining between them. The CDR3 DNA reads as TGTGCCAGCAGTCTCCTAAGGAATGGCTACACCTTC. This codes for CASSLLRNGYTF.

This rearrangement joins TRBV2 to TRBJ1-2; 8 bases are shared with TRBD1. Per the germline V gene, CDR1 is SNHLY and CDR2 is FYNNEI. This CDR3 has 15 residues. After removal of 6 bases from V and 2 bases from J, the junction contained 8 bases not matched to a gene. The CDR3 sequence is CASRGIRGRNYGYTF. CDR3 nucleotide sequence: TGTGCCAGCAGAGGGATCAGGGGGCGCAACTATGGCTACACCTTC. Full variable domain (outside the CDR3, taken from reference TRBV2 and TRBJ1-2): EPEVTQTPSHQVTQMGQEVILRCVPISNHLYFYWYRQILGQKVEFLVSFYNNEISEKSEIFDDQFSVERPDGSNFTLKIRSTKLEDSAMYFCASRGIRGRNYGYTFGSGTRLTVV.

This chain joins TRBV4-2 and TRBJ2-7; 10 nucleotides agree with TRBD1. V lost 1 base, J lost 4 bases, and 13 bases stayed unmatched. The CDR3 covers 18 residues. Germline CDR1 reads LGHNA; CDR2 reads YNFKEQ. CDR3 protein: CASSQALPTGGDRYEQYF. CDR3 coding DNA: TGTGCCAGCAGCCAAGCGCTCCCGACAGGGGGCGACAGGTACGAGCAGTACTTC.

The chain joins TRBV7-3 to TRBJ2-5, with TRBD1 matching over 8 bases. Germline V gene data show CDR1 as SGHTA and CDR2 as FQGTGA. This CDR3 region has 13 residues. Trimming removed 4 bases from V and 5 bases from J; junction bases left unmatched: 3. CDR3 protein: CASSSGGAETQYF. DNA for the CDR3: TGTGCCAGCAGCTCAGGGGGCGCGGAGACCCAGTACTTC.

This clone was counted once. J is TRBJ1-1 and V is TRBV9; a possible D gene is TRBD1 (5 bases). V gave up 4 bases and J gave up 3 bases, with 13 bases separating them. Per germline, CDR1 SGDLS and CDR2 YYNGEE. The CDR3 covers 14 residues. CDR3 protein: CASSPRGGDTEAFF. For the CDR3, the DNA is TGTGCCAGCAGCCCCCGGGGAGGGGACACTGAAGCTTTCTTT.

This clone has just a few counts. The V and J genes are TRBV10-2 and TRBJ1-1; 10 bases are a match to TRBD1. V was pared by 5 bases and J by 10 bases, with 7 bases of the junction left unmatched. The CDR3 consists of 13 residues. Germline V gene sequence: CDR1 WSHSY, CDR2 SAAADI. DNA of the CDR3: TGCGCCAGCAGTCGGGACAGGGGATCCGTAGCTTTCTTT. Its protein is CASSRDRGSVAFF.

The V and J genes are TRBV29-1 and TRBJ2-3; D unresolved. Germline V gene lookup returns CDR1 SQVTM and CDR2 ANQGSEA. V lost 3 bases and J 0 bases, leaving 7 bases between the germline ends. The CDR3 has 13 amino acids. The CDR3 bases are TGCAGCGTTGACATTTCTAGCACAGATACGCAGTATTTT. Translating it yields CSVDISSTDTQYF.

The chain employs TRBV7-2 and TRBJ1-2, with D unresolved. V was cut by 5 bases and J by 0 bases, with 13 bases left in between. The CDR3 contains 15 residues. Germline loops: CDR1 SGHTA, CDR2 FQGNSA. The CDR3 DNA reads TGTGCCAGCAGCCTTTGGACGTCGCCTAACTATGGCTACACCTTC. Its protein is CASSLWTSPNYGYTF.

The chain uses TRBV15 and TRBJ1-1, with a possible D match to TRBD1 (6 bases). Germline V gives CDR1 LNHNV, CDR2 YYDKDF (reference sequence). Trimming left V 3 bases short and J 3 bases short, with 11 bases between. CDR3 length equals 14 residues. The CDR3 region is CATSRGQQDTEAFF. The CDR3 DNA reads TGTGCCACCAGCAGGGGACAACAGGACACTGAAGCTTTCTTT.

J is TRBJ2-3 and V is TRBV2, with 12 positions matching TRBD2. The CDR3 covers 16 residues. V was pared by 6 bases and J by 0 bases, with 4 bases of the junction left unmatched. The germline V gene has CDR1 SNHLY and CDR2 FYNNEI. The CDR3 nucleotides are TGTGCCAGCAGCCTTCTAGCGGGGGGGAGCACAGATACGCAGTATTTT. Its protein is CASSLLAGGSTDTQYF.

The chain joins TRBV24-1 to TRBJ2-5; TRBD1 or TRBD2 may be the D gene (6 bases each). V lost 7 bases to trimming and J lost 5 bases, with 16 bases between them. This CDR3 has 14 residues. Germline values: CDR1 KGHDR, CDR2 SFDVKD. The CDR3 coding sequence is TGTGCCACCAGAGCATCGGGGGCGGATGAGACCCAGTACTTC. Encoded protein: CATRASGADETQYF.

This clone was recorded once. The V and J genes are TRBV7-3 and TRBJ2-1; 8 bases fit TRBD1. The germline V gene encodes CDR1 SGHTA and CDR2 FQGTGA. V gave up 1 base and J gave up 5 bases; unmatched junction bases: 4. The CDR3 is 15 residues long. The CDR3 loop is CASSLNRDRNNEQFF. The DNA for the CDR3 is TGTGCCAGCAGCTTAAATAGGGACAGGAACAATGAGCAGTTCTTC.

This chain joins TRBV27 and TRBJ2-3; maybe TRBD1 (6 bases). Looked up from germline, CDR1 is MNHEY and CDR2 is SMNVEV (reference sequence). This CDR3 comprises 14 residues. V was clipped by 6 bases and J by 0 bases, with 10 bases between them. This CDR3 is CASRPTGSTDTQYF. The DNA of the CDR3 is TGTGCCAGCAGACCTACAGGGAGCACAGATACGCAGTATTTT.

V usage is TRBV27 and J usage is TRBJ1-1; a possible D gene is TRBD1 (6 bases). Germline V gene data show CDR1 as MNHEY and CDR2 as SMNVEV (reference sequence). V gave up 3 bases and J gave up 10 bases, with 15 bases separating them. This CDR3 comprises 13 residues. CDR3 in DNA: TGTGCCAGCAGTTTGACTACAGGGCGGGCAGCTTTCTTT. Translating it yields CASSLTTGRAAFF.

This rearrangement joins TRBV19 to TRBJ2-2; D unclear. V was cut by 8 bases and J by 6 bases, with 13 bases left in between. There are 13 residues in the CDR3. From germline, CDR1 is LNHDA and CDR2 SQIVND (reference sequence). Here the CDR3 reads CASVAGPPGELFF. CDR3 nucleotides: TGTGCCAGTGTGGCAGGACCCCCCGGGGAGCTGTTTTTT.

The V and J genes are TRBV5-1 and TRBJ1-1, with a tentative D call TRBD1 (6 bases). Germline V gives CDR1 SGHRS, CDR2 YFSETQ. This CDR3 contains 13 residues. The V end lost 5 bases, the J end lost 1 base, and 9 bases lay between the germline ends. The CDR3 bases are TGCGCCAGCAGGCTGACAGGGAACACTGAAGCTTTCTTT. Encoded protein: CASRLTGNTEAFF.

The rearrangement links TRBV5-4 to TRBJ2-5; TRBD2 matches 16 bases. Losses at the gene ends were 4 bases for V and 5 bases for J; bases not matched to a gene: 11. The CDR3 runs to 18 residues. The V gene's germline CDR1 is SGHNT and CDR2 YYREEE (reference sequence). DNA of the CDR3: TGTGCCAGCAGCGCCGCCGGGACTAGCGGGAGGGCGGGGGAGACCCAGTACTTC. This codes for CASSAAGTSGRAGETQYF.

This clone appeared once. V and J are TRBV6-2 or TRBV6-3 and TRBJ2-3, with 8 bases aligning to TRBD2. The germline V gene encodes CDR1 MNHEY and CDR2 SVGEGT. After removal of 0 bases from V and 3 bases from J, the junction contained 2 bases not matched to a gene. The length of the CDR3 is 15 residues. CDR3 in amino acids: CASSYSPSGTDTQYF. The CDR3 DNA follows: TGTGCCAGCAGTTACTCGCCTAGCGGGACAGATACGCAGTATTTT.

This sequence joins TRBV7-9 and TRBJ2-5; D gene unclear. The CDR3 sequence is 14 residues long. Trimming pared 7 bases from V and 3 bases from J, leaving 15 bases between. CDR1 and CDR2 from the germline V gene are SEHNR and FQNEAQ (reference sequence). The CDR3 DNA sequence: TGTGCCAGCATTCTATATGGGTCAAAAGAGACCCAGTACTTC. It yields the protein CASILYGSKETQYF.

This chain connects TRBV4-1 to TRBJ2-3; D remains unclear. Germline loops: CDR1 MGHRA, CDR2 YSYEKL. Trimming shortened V by 2 bases and J by 5 bases, and 2 bases separated the two germline ends. The CDR3 sequence is 11 residues long. CDR3 loop: CASSQIDTQYF. Here the CDR3 DNA reads TGCGCCAGCAGCCAAATAGATACGCAGTATTTT.

J is TRBJ2-4 and V is TRBV7-8, with D tentatively TRBD1 (6 bases). V lost 5 bases and J 7 bases, leaving 15 bases between the germline ends. In germline, CDR1 is SGHVS, CDR2 FQNEAQ. This CDR3 comprises 14 residues. This CDR3 reads CASSMGAGFNIQYF. The DNA for the CDR3 is TGTGCCAGCAGCATGGGGGCAGGATTTAACATTCAGTACTTC.

V gene TRBV18 combines with J gene TRBJ1-1, with D perhaps matching TRBD1 (6 bases). Trimming removed 2 bases at V and 7 bases at J, with 11 bases between. The CDR3 is 13 residues long. CDR1 is KGHSH and CDR2 is LQKENI in the germline V gene. The CDR3 sequence is CASSPNRVGEAFF. The CDR3 nucleotides read TGTGCCAGCTCACCAAACAGGGTTGGTGAAGCTTTCTTT.

This clone was observed a single time. The chain combines TRBV9 with TRBJ1-2; tentatively, D is TRBD1 (6 bases). This CDR3 has 13 residues. Trimming pared 0 bases from V and 7 bases from J, leaving 10 bases between. Germline V CDR1 and CDR2: SGDLS, YYNGEE. The CDR3 bases are TGTGCCAGCAGCGTAGTGGGGGGCGGTGGCTACACCTTC. It specifies CASSVVGGGGYTF.

The chain uses TRBV9 and TRBJ2-6; D is ambiguous. This CDR3 contains 16 residues. CDR1 is SGDLS, CDR2 YYNGEE, per germline. V was trimmed by 0 bases and J by 0 bases, leaving 7 bases between them. The CDR3 DNA follows: TGTGCCAGCAGCGTAGGGTCCCGCTCTGGGGCCAACGTCCTGACTTTC. Amino acids: CASSVGSRSGANVLTF.

V and J are TRBV13 and TRBJ1-2; the match to TRBD1 covers 7 bases. In germline, CDR1 is PRHDT, CDR2 FYEKMQ (reference sequence). This CDR3 comprises 15 residues. Trimming cost V 2 bases and J 5 bases; bases outside gene matches: 8. In DNA, the CDR3 is TGTGCCAGCAGCTTACTCCAACAGGGGCTTTATGGCTACACCTTC. Its protein product is CASSLLQQGLYGYTF. Together with reference TRBV13 and TRBJ1-2, the CDR3 gives the full variable domain: AAGVIQSPRHLIKEKRETATLKCYPIPRHDTVYWYQQGPGQDPQFLISFYEKMQSDKGSIPDRFSAQQFSDYHSELNMSSLELGDSALYFCASSLLQQGLYGYTFGSGTRLTVV.

The rearrangement joins TRBV5-6 to TRBJ1-1; 8 bases are shared with TRBD1. CDR3 length: 14 residues. The trim removed 5 bases at V and 6 bases at J, leaving 9 bases unmatched. The V gene's germline CDR1 is SGHDT and CDR2 YYEEEE. CDR3 bases: TGTGCCAGCAGAACACAGGGGGGTCACGCTGAAGCTTTCTTT. Translated, it gives CASRTQGGHAEAFF.

Only a few counts were recorded for this clone. This CDR3 is CASSQYGTENTEAFF. The CDR3 nucleotides are TGTGCCAGCAGCCAATACGGGACAGAGAACACTGAAGCTTTCTTT. The chain uses TRBV2 and TRBJ1-1; 7 bases map to TRBD1. This CDR3 is built from 15 residues. The V gene's germline CDR1 is SNHLY and CDR2 FYNNEI. V lost 6 bases and J lost 1; bases outside the gene matches: 8.

The chain is built from TRBV7-9 and TRBJ1-1; no definite D call. V lost 5 bases to trimming and J lost 7 bases, with 14 bases between them. Germline CDR1 and CDR2: SEHNR and FQNEAQ (reference sequence). The CDR3 extends over 13 amino acids. The CDR3 DNA reads as TGTGCCAGCAGCCATCACACCGCCGTTGAAGCTTTCTTT. Its translation is CASSHHTAVEAFF.

The chain combines TRBV3-1 (or the pseudogene TRBV3-2) with TRBJ2-7, with D unresolved. Germline loops: CDR1 LGHDT, CDR2 YNNKEL (reference sequence). The CDR3 runs to 15 residues. The V end lost 0 bases, the J end lost 7 bases, and 16 bases lay between the germline ends. The CDR3 DNA reads TGTGCCAGCAGCCAAGATACCAGGTCCTTTGGGGAGCAGTACTTC. Protein: CASSQDTRSFGEQYF.

The chain couples TRBV6-2 or TRBV6-3 to TRBJ2-7; TRBD2 aligns across 10 bases. The CDR3 loop spans 16 amino acids. Germline V CDR1 and CDR2: MNHEY, SVGEGT. V lost 0 bases, J lost 6 bases, and 8 bases stayed unmatched. The CDR3 region is CASSYSRLAGAREQYF. In DNA form, the CDR3 reads TGTGCCAGCAGTTACTCCAGGCTAGCGGGAGCTCGCGAGCAGTACTTC.

The V and J genes are TRBV5-1 and TRBJ2-5; D is possibly TRBD2 (5 bases). The CDR3 runs 15 residues. Trimming shortened V by 3 bases and J by 2 bases, and 14 bases separated the two germline ends. The V gene's germline CDR1 is SGHRS and CDR2 YFSETQ. The CDR3 loop reads CASSSGGGLQETQYF. The CDR3 region has the DNA TGCGCCAGCAGCTCCGGAGGTGGGCTACAAGAGACCCAGTACTTC.